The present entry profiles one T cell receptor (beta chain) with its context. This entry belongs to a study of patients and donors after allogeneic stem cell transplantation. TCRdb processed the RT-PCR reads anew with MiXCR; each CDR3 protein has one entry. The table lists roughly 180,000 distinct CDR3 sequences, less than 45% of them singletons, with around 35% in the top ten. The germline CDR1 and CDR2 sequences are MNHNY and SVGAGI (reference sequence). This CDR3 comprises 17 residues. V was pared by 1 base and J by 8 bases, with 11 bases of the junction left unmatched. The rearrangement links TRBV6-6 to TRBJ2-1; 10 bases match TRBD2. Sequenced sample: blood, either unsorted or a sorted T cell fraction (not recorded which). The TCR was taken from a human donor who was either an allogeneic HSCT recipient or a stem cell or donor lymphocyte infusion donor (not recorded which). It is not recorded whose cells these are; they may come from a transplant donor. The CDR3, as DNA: TGTGCCAGCAGTTACTACGGAACTAGCGGGATCCCCTATGAGCAGTTCTTC. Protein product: CASSYYGTSGIPYEQFF.